The rows below give T cell receptor beta chains drawn from one sample of a study of chemoradiotherapy in HPV16-positive cancers. Clones were read by immunoSEQ multiplex PCR, and TCRdb kept only the in-frame ones, dropping some. Of some 19,000 clones in the sample, roughly 82% were seen once. The starting material was blood, obtained from a patient who underwent chemoradiotherapy. The receptor set was obtained from a human donor with HPV-associated anogenital cancer. Both conserved end residues are part of each CDR3. Each record gives: CDR3 protein, CDR3 DNA, D gene, clone size, J gene, CDR3 length, V gene. The D gene is left open where the match is weak. The size entry is marked missing in some rows and otherwise reads once, few, many or a size class.

CDR3 protein: CASSSRTSGANVLTF
CDR3 DNA: TGTGCCAGCAGCTCACGGACCTCTGGGGCCAACGTCCTGACTTTC
D gene: -
clone size: -
J gene: TRBJ2-6
CDR3 length: 15
V gene: TRBV7-6

CDR3 protein: CASGQGGGNTIYF
CDR3 DNA: TGTGCCAGTGGACAGGGAGGTGGAAACACCATATATTTT
D gene: TRBD1
clone size: -
J gene: TRBJ1-3
CDR3 length: 13
V gene: TRBV19

CDR3 protein: CASTSGSTNEKLFF
CDR3 DNA: TGTGCCAGCACGTCTGGATCAACTAATGAAAAACTGTTTTTT
D gene: -
clone size: -
J gene: TRBJ1-4
CDR3 length: 14
V gene: TRBV2

CDR3 protein: CARRDGPNYGYTF
CDR3 DNA: TGTGCTAGGCGGGACGGACCTAACTATGGCTACACCTTC
D gene: -
clone size: -
J gene: TRBJ1-2
CDR3 length: 13
V gene: TRBV12-5

CDR3 protein: CASSLAGVGNTIYF
CDR3 DNA: TGCGCCAGCAGCTTGGCCGGAGTGGGAAACACCATATATTTT
D gene: -
clone size: -
J gene: TRBJ1-3
CDR3 length: 14
V gene: TRBV5-1

CDR3 protein: CASSSTGVGDYEQYF
CDR3 DNA: TGTGCCAGCAGCTCAACAGGGGTAGGGGACTACGAGCAGTACTTC
D gene: TRBD1
clone size: -
J gene: TRBJ2-7
CDR3 length: 15
V gene: TRBV5-4

CDR3 protein: CASSQLTGGYGYTF
CDR3 DNA: TGTGCCAGCAGCCAATTGACAGGGGGCTATGGCTACACCTTC
D gene: TRBD1
clone size: -
J gene: TRBJ1-2
CDR3 length: 14
V gene: TRBV4-2

CDR3 protein: CASSPTRSGETQYF
CDR3 DNA: TGTGCCAGCAGTCCAACGAGGAGCGGGGAGACCCAGTACTTC
D gene: -
clone size: -
J gene: TRBJ2-5
CDR3 length: 14
V gene: TRBV14

CDR3 protein: CASIPQLNYGYTF
CDR3 DNA: TGTGCCAGCATTCCGCAGCTGAACTATGGCTACACCTTC
D gene: -
clone size: -
J gene: TRBJ1-2
CDR3 length: 13
V gene: TRBV27

CDR3 protein: CASSQGRDRGANEQYF
CDR3 DNA: TGCGCCAGCAGCCAAGGGAGGGACAGGGGTGCCAACGAGCAGTACTTC
D gene: TRBD1
clone size: -
J gene: TRBJ2-7
CDR3 length: 16
V gene: TRBV4-1

CDR3 protein: CSADGGTGVWAEAFF
CDR3 DNA: TGCAGCGCTGACGGTGGGACAGGGGTGTGGGCTGAAGCTTTCTTT
D gene: TRBD1
clone size: -
J gene: TRBJ1-1
CDR3 length: 15
V gene: TRBV29-1

CDR3 protein: CSVEEGGGRSYEQYF
CDR3 DNA: TGCAGCGTTGAAGAGGGCGGGGGGCGCTCCTACGAGCAGTACTTC
D gene: TRBD2
clone size: -
J gene: TRBJ2-7
CDR3 length: 15
V gene: TRBV29-1

CDR3 protein: CASSPGLDTEAFF
CDR3 DNA: TGTGCCAGCAGCCCGGGATTGGATACTGAAGCTTTCTTT
D gene: -
clone size: -
J gene: TRBJ1-1
CDR3 length: 13
V gene: TRBV7-7

CDR3 protein: CASSLSGTFGRLKLFF
CDR3 DNA: TGTGCCAGCAGTTTATCGGGGACCTTTGGACGGTTGAAACTGTTTTTT
D gene: -
clone size: -
J gene: TRBJ1-4
CDR3 length: 16
V gene: TRBV27

CDR3 protein: CASSDRDNSPLHF
CDR3 DNA: TGTGCCAGCAGTGACAGGGATAATTCACCCCTCCACTTT
D gene: -
clone size: few
J gene: TRBJ1-6
CDR3 length: 13
V gene: TRBV6-4

CDR3 protein: CASSEGQGISYEQYF
CDR3 DNA: TGTGCCAGCAGTGAGGGACAGGGGATCTCCTACGAGCAGTACTTC
D gene: TRBD1
clone size: -
J gene: TRBJ2-7
CDR3 length: 15
V gene: TRBV6-1